The 23 T cell receptor beta chains in this list originate from one sample, sequenced in a study of blood T cells in healthy people across ages. Sample-barcoded 5' priming and a J-beta primer mix drove a second PCR of roughly 7 to 11 cycles. Each CDR3 protein is one row after TCRdb ran MiXCR on the 5' RACE reads. Of roughly 1.4 million distinct CDR3 sequences listed, around 59% are singletons. The sequencing sample was made of blood. The receptors come from a man between 18 and 35 years old in good health.

This rearrangement joins TRBV29-1 to TRBJ2-3, with a weak D call TRBD2 (7 bases). Germline assignment: CDR1 SQVTM and CDR2 ANQGSEA. CDR3 length: 12 residues. With 5 bases removed from V and 5 bases from J, the gap between germline ends came to 11 bases. The DNA for the CDR3 is TGCAGCGTTAACGGGGGGCAAGATACGCAGTATTTT. Protein: CSVNGGQDTQYF.

Notes on this clonotype: A read error may account for a junction end that differs from germline. CDR3 residues: CAGSLGQNTGELFF. The CDR3 DNA reads as TGTGCCGGCAGCTTAGGGCAGAACACCGGGGAGCTGTTTTTT. The chain links TRBV13 to TRBJ2-2; no clear D. The CDR3 consists of 14 residues. Germline V gene data show CDR1 as PRHDT and CDR2 as FYEKMQ (reference sequence).

About this clonotype itself: The junction differs from germline at one of its ends, possibly a read error. V usage is TRBV7-2 and J usage is TRBJ2-3; a weak D match, TRBD2 (6 bases). CDR1 is SGHTA, CDR2 FQGNSA, per germline. The CDR3 has 13 amino acids. Here the CDR3 reads CASSLWWRDSQYF. The CDR3 region has the DNA TGCGCCAGCAGCTTGTGGTGGCGGGATTCGCAGTATTTT.

This clonotype was counted between two and nine times. V gene TRBV11-1 combines with J gene TRBJ2-3; TRBD2 agrees at 7 bases. The junction had 3 bases not matched to a gene; V was cut back by 0 bases and J by 0 bases. This CDR3 is built from 16 residues. The V gene's germline CDR1 is SGHAT and CDR2 FQDESV (reference sequence). Here the CDR3 DNA reads TGTGCCAGCAGCTTAGCCGCTAGCGGTAGCACAGATACGCAGTATTTT. Its translation is CASSLAASGSTDTQYF.

The rearrangement links TRBV29-1 to TRBJ2-1; 8 positions agree with TRBD2. The CDR3 runs 13 residues. Germline assignment: CDR1 SQVTM and CDR2 ANQGSEA. J gave up 10 bases and V 6 bases, and 11 bases lay outside the gene matches. The CDR3 sequence is CSVTPRGGREQFF. CDR3 DNA: TGCAGCGTCACGCCTCGGGGGGGGCGAGAGCAGTTCTTC.

The J gene is TRBJ2-1, the V gene TRBV27; D remains unclear. Germline-derived CDR1 and CDR2 are MNHEY and SMNVEV (reference sequence). V was shortened by 4 bases and J by 10 bases, with 11 bases between the two germline ends. The CDR3 totals 12 residues. Written as DNA, the CDR3 is TGTGCCAGCAGTTACGGCTTACGCGAGCAGTTCTTC. Translated, it gives CASSYGLREQFF.

The chain is built from TRBV7-2 and TRBJ1-3, with no clear D. The CDR3 is 13 residues long. CDR1 SGHTA and CDR2 FQGNSA come from the germline V gene. Trimming left V 5 bases short and J 4 bases short, with 9 bases between. For the CDR3, the DNA is TGTGCCAGCAGCCCGAGCGTCGGAAACACCATATATTTT. It yields the protein CASSPSVGNTIYF.

The rearrangement links TRBV4-1 to TRBJ1-2; D remains unclear. V gave up 0 bases and J gave up 0 bases, with 11 bases separating them. This CDR3 is 16 amino acids long. Germline V gene data show CDR1 as MGHRA and CDR2 as YSYEKL. CDR3 DNA sequence: TGCGCCAGCAGCCAAGATCCCTCATTAGCTAACTATGGCTACACCTTC. Amino acid sequence: CASSQDPSLANYGYTF.

V and J are TRBV4-1 and TRBJ1-2; D gene unclear. The V end lost 6 bases, the J end lost 8 bases, and 16 bases lay between the germline ends. The CDR3 spans 13 residues. Looked up from germline, CDR1 is MGHRA and CDR2 is YSYEKL. The CDR3 is CASSLSDLTGYTF. As DNA, the CDR3 is TGCGCCAGCAGTCTAAGCGACCTTACGGGCTACACCTTC.

V and J are TRBV30 and TRBJ1-1; perhaps TRBD1 as D (5 bases). Germline V gene sequence: CDR1 GTSNPN, CDR2 SVGIG (reference sequence). This CDR3 comprises 14 residues. Trimming left V 5 bases short and J 1 base short, with 14 bases between. The chain's CDR3 is CAWHPGRPNTEAFF. In DNA, the CDR3 is TGTGCCTGGCACCCGGGACGCCCGAACACTGAAGCTTTCTTT.

The genes are TRBV7-9 and TRBJ2-1; no clear D. Germline CDR1 is SEHNR and CDR2 is FQNEAQ (reference sequence). The CDR3 consists of 13 residues. Trimming shortened V by 5 bases and J by 2 bases, and 7 bases separated the two germline ends. This CDR3 reads CASSPRPYNEQFF. The CDR3 bases are TGTGCCAGCAGCCCCCGGCCCTACAATGAGCAGTTCTTC. Full variable domain (missing parts from reference TRBV7-9 and TRBJ2-1): DTGVSQNPRHKITKRGQNVTFRCDPISEHNRLYWYRQTLGQGPEFLTYFQNEAQLEKSRLLSDRFSAERPKGSFSTLEIQRTEQGDSAMYLCASSPRPYNEQFFGPGTRLTVL.

This clonotype has just a few counts. This chain joins TRBV3-1 and TRBJ2-2; no clear D gene. CDR3 size: 13 residues. Per the germline V gene, CDR1 is LGHDT and CDR2 is YNNKEL (reference sequence). V lost 4 bases to trimming and J lost 4 bases, with 7 bases between them. This CDR3 is CASSRSPTGELFF. The CDR3 region has the DNA TGTGCCAGCAGCCGTTCCCCCACCGGGGAGCTGTTTTTT.

The chain joins TRBV6-2 or TRBV6-3 to TRBJ2-3, with TRBD2 identical over 14 bases. Germline CDR1 and CDR2: MNHEY and SVGEGT. V shed 0 bases, J shed 5 bases, and the junction held 7 bases outside the gene matches. The CDR3 spans 18 residues. The CDR3 region is CASSYSRTSGGPEDTQYF. CDR3 coding DNA: TGTGCCAGCAGTTACTCTCGGACTAGCGGGGGGCCCGAAGATACGCAGTATTTT.

The V and J genes are TRBV13 and TRBJ1-2, with 8 bases matching TRBD1. V shed 1 base and J 6 bases; nucleotides not matched to a gene: 19. The CDR3 sequence is 19 residues long. CDR1 and CDR2 (germline): PRHDT, FYEKMQ (reference sequence). CDR3 sequence: CASSLDQKVSAGGENGYTF. For the CDR3, the DNA is TGTGCCAGCAGCTTAGACCAGAAGGTTTCTGCAGGGGGCGAGAATGGCTACACCTTC.

This clonotype was detected a few times. V and J are TRBV7-9 and TRBJ1-4; no clear D. Germline V gene lookup returns CDR1 SEHNR and CDR2 FQNEAQ (reference sequence). The CDR3 extends over 15 amino acids. V was trimmed by 5 bases and J by 4 bases, leaving 14 bases between them. CDR3 coding DNA: TGTGCCAGCAGCCCTGAGGCTGGGTTTAATGAAAAACTGTTTTTT. It codes for CASSPEAGFNEKLFF.

V gene TRBV15 combines with J gene TRBJ2-4; TRBD1 aligns across 10 bases. The J call may be faulty, since TRBJ2-7 better matches the DNA end. The CDR3 has 18 amino acids. CDR1 LNHNV and CDR2 YYDKDF come from the germline V gene (reference sequence). This CDR3 reads CATSGRNRDRGLHYEQYF. The CDR3, as DNA: TGTGCCACCAGCGGACGAAACCGGGACAGGGGTTTACACTACGAGCAGTACTTC.

This chain uses TRBV4-1 with TRBJ1-2; maybe TRBD1 (6 bases). The CDR3 totals 15 residues. Trimming removed 3 bases from V and 8 bases from J, with 19 bases in between. Germline V gene data show CDR1 as MGHRA and CDR2 as YSYEKL. CDR3 nucleotide sequence: TGCGCCAGCAGCCATCATGAGGGGGAATCGAGAGGCTACACCTTC. Protein: CASSHHEGESRGYTF.

This clonotype has more than one count but fewer than ten. For the CDR3, the DNA is TGTGCCCCGCGGGGGAACTATGGCTACACCTTC. It encodes CAPRGNYGYTF. The genes are TRBV2 and TRBJ1-2; D is possibly TRBD1 (5 bases). V was clipped by 11 bases and J by 2 bases, with 9 bases between them. This CDR3 region has 11 residues. Germline V gene data show CDR1 as SNHLY and CDR2 as FYNNEI.

CDR3 DNA sequence: TGCGCCAGCAGCCTCCACGGTAGCAGGGGACCTTACGAGCAGTACTTC. As protein: CASSLHGSRGPYEQYF. V usage is TRBV4-1 and J usage is TRBJ2-7; TRBD1 is a possible D gene (6 bases). Looked up from germline, CDR1 is MGHRA and CDR2 is YSYEKL. V was cut by 4 bases and J by 4 bases, with 20 bases left in between. The CDR3 extends over 16 amino acids.

This clonotype was seen a few times. For the CDR3, the DNA is TGTGCCAGCACCGCAACTGAGCCATCACCCACAGATACGCAGTATTTT. Protein: CASTATEPSPTDTQYF. The chain links TRBV7-8 to TRBJ2-3; D is unclear. Looked up from germline, CDR1 is SGHVS and CDR2 is FQNEAQ. Trimming took off 7 bases at V and 2 bases at J, with 19 bases between the two ends. CDR3 size: 16 residues.

The V and J genes are TRBV5-1 and TRBJ2-7; 7 bases are a match to TRBD1. The germline gives CDR1 SGHRS, CDR2 YFSETQ. The CDR3 is made up of 16 amino acids. V trimming: 4 bases; J trimming: 6 bases; junction bases outside the gene matches: 16. The CDR3 region is CASSLTPGQQAGEQYF. CDR3 DNA sequence: TGCGCCAGCAGCCTTACACCGGGACAGCAGGCCGGCGAGCAGTACTTC.

The chain combines TRBV29-1 with TRBJ1-2, with D possibly matching TRBD1 (5 bases). The CDR3 has 13 amino acids. Trimming shortened V by 4 bases and J by 5 bases, and 14 bases separated the two germline ends. Germline V gives CDR1 SQVTM, CDR2 ANQGSEA. The chain's CDR3 is CSVAGGIGYGYTF. The CDR3 bases are TGCAGCGTTGCTGGGGGGATTGGGTATGGCTACACCTTC.

This clonotype was observed a handful of times. This chain uses TRBV7-9 with TRBJ2-7; 10 nucleotides agree with TRBD1. V lost 5 bases and J lost 3; bases outside the gene matches: 7. CDR1 SEHNR and CDR2 FQNEAQ come from the germline V gene (reference sequence). This CDR3 region has 15 residues. In DNA, the CDR3 is TGTGCCAGCAGCCTTAGACAGGGGGCAATCTACGAGCAGTACTTC. This codes for CASSLRQGAIYEQYF.